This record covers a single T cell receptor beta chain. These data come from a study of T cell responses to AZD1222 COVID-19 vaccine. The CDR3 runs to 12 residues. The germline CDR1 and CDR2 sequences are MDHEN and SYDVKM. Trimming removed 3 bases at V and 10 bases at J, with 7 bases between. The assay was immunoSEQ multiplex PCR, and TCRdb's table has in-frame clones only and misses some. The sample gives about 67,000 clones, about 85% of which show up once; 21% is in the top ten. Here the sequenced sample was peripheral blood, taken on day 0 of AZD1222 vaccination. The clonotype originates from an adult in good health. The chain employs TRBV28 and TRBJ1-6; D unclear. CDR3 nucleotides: TGTGCCAGCAGTTTTCGCGGCTCACCCCTCCACTTT. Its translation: CASSFRGSPLHF.